The rows below give T cell receptor beta chains drawn from one sample of a study of T cell repertoires in cytomegalovirus infection. MiXCR was run by TCRdb on the reads, yielding one entry per CDR3 protein. Seen here are around 69,000 distinct CDR3 sequences, about 30% observed once, and the top ten hold 45% to 65%. Their cognate antigens are unknown. Sequenced here: CD8+ T cells from cultured PBMCs, sampled from culture after CMV antigen stimulation. These receptors were collected from a human donor in good health (CMV status not recorded). Some clones in this sample may be carry-over from other donors' samples. Each CDR3 is given with its conserved first and last residue. The order of the fields is CDR3 DNA, CDR3 protein, clone size, J gene, D gene, V gene. The D gene is left open where the match is weak. Expanded clones get a size class; other rows say once, few or many, or leave the size out.

CDR3nt: TGTGCCAGCAGTGCCCGGGACAGGGGTGATGAGCAGTTCTTC
CDR3aa: CASSARDRGDEQFF
abundance: few
j_gene: TRBJ2-1
d_gene: TRBD1
v_gene: TRBV12-3/TRBV12-4

CDR3nt: TGTGCCAGCAGTGGCGGGGCAGCGGGAAACAATGAGCAGTTCTTC
CDR3aa: CASSGGAAGNNEQFF
abundance: few
j_gene: TRBJ2-1
d_gene: TRBD2
v_gene: TRBV25-1

CDR3nt: TGTGCCAGCAGCAAGACCCGGGACAGGGCCAACTCTGTTGGCTACACCTTC
CDR3aa: CASSKTRDRANSVGYTF
abundance: .
j_gene: TRBJ1-2
d_gene: TRBD1
v_gene: TRBV7-9

CDR3nt: TGTGCCAGTAGTATCCGCACCAATCAGCCCCAGCATTTT
CDR3aa: CASSIRTNQPQHF
abundance: .
j_gene: TRBJ1-5
d_gene: .
v_gene: TRBV19

CDR3nt: TGTGCCTGGAGGGCCCACAGGGTCAGCATGAACACTGAAGCTTTCTTT
CDR3aa: CAWRAHRVSMNTEAFF
abundance: .
j_gene: TRBJ1-1
d_gene: .
v_gene: TRBV30

CDR3nt: TGCAGTGCGTGGACTAGCGGGGGGATGAACGAGCAGTACTTC
CDR3aa: CSAWTSGGMNEQYF
abundance: .
j_gene: TRBJ2-7
d_gene: TRBD2
v_gene: TRBV20-1

CDR3nt: TGTGCCAGTAGTATAGCGGGGGCCTACAATGAGCAGTTCTTC
CDR3aa: CASSIAGAYNEQFF
abundance: few
j_gene: TRBJ2-1
d_gene: .
v_gene: TRBV19

CDR3nt: TGTGCCAGCAGTCCCTCACTAGTAGATACGCAGTATTTT
CDR3aa: CASSPSLVDTQYF
abundance: .
j_gene: TRBJ2-3
d_gene: .
v_gene: TRBV7-2

CDR3nt: TGTGCCAGCGAAGCGGGAAGTAATTACTATGGCTACACCTTC
CDR3aa: CASEAGSNYYGYTF
abundance: many
j_gene: TRBJ1-2
d_gene: .
v_gene: TRBV19

CDR3nt: TGTGCCAGCAGCCCCGAGGACAGGGGCGAGCAGTACTTC
CDR3aa: CASSPEDRGEQYF
abundance: few
j_gene: TRBJ2-7
d_gene: TRBD1
v_gene: TRBV5-6

CDR3nt: TGTGCCAGCAGTACATGGGGATATGGCTACACCTTC
CDR3aa: CASSTWGYGYTF
abundance: .
j_gene: TRBJ1-2
d_gene: .
v_gene: TRBV27

CDR3nt: TGTGCCAGCAGTTTCGGGACAGAAGAGACCCAGTACTTC
CDR3aa: CASSFGTEETQYF
abundance: .
j_gene: TRBJ2-5
d_gene: TRBD1
v_gene: TRBV6-2/TRBV6-3

CDR3nt: TGTGCCAGTAGTGTCAGGGGGCGAGACTATGGCTACACCTTC
CDR3aa: CASSVRGRDYGYTF
abundance: .
j_gene: TRBJ1-2
d_gene: TRBD1
v_gene: TRBV19

CDR3nt: TGTGCCAGTAGTATAGTTGGGGTGACTAGCGGATCCAATGAGCAGTTCTTC
CDR3aa: CASSIVGVTSGSNEQFF
abundance: few
j_gene: TRBJ2-1
d_gene: TRBD2
v_gene: TRBV19

CDR3nt: TGTGCCAGCAGCCGGGACAGCGACATCTACGAGCAGTACTTC
CDR3aa: CASSRDSDIYEQYF
abundance: .
j_gene: TRBJ2-7
d_gene: TRBD1
v_gene: TRBV7-6

CDR3nt: TGTGCCAGCAGTTCCGAACTAGCGGGAGGAATGGTCGAGCAGTACTTC
CDR3aa: CASSSELAGGMVEQYF
abundance: .
j_gene: TRBJ2-7
d_gene: TRBD2
v_gene: TRBV27

CDR3nt: TGTGCCAGCAGCTTGGACACTTACTATGGCTACACCTTC
CDR3aa: CASSLDTYYGYTF
abundance: many
j_gene: TRBJ1-2
d_gene: .
v_gene: TRBV12-3/TRBV12-4

CDR3nt: TGTGCCAGCACCCCGGGGGGGATCGACTTTTACGAGCAGTACTTC
CDR3aa: CASTPGGIDFYEQYF
abundance: .
j_gene: TRBJ2-7
d_gene: TRBD2
v_gene: TRBV6-6

CDR3nt: TGTGCCAGCAGCTATCCCCAGCGGGAGGGCCTCGAGACCCAGTACTTC
CDR3aa: CASSYPQREGLETQYF
abundance: .
j_gene: TRBJ2-5
d_gene: TRBD2
v_gene: TRBV7-2

CDR3nt: TGTGCCTGGAGTGTATCACCGAACACTGAAGCTTTCTTT
CDR3aa: CAWSVSPNTEAFF
abundance: .
j_gene: TRBJ1-1
d_gene: .
v_gene: TRBV30

CDR3nt: TGTGCCAGCAGTTTATACATGGGGGTAGCCAAAAACATTCAGTACTTC
CDR3aa: CASSLYMGVAKNIQYF
abundance: few
j_gene: TRBJ2-4
d_gene: .
v_gene: TRBV28

CDR3nt: TGCGCCAGCAGCCAAGAGGTGGTGGGCGGGGAGACAGGTGAAGCTTTCTTT
CDR3aa: CASSQEVVGGETGEAFF
abundance: .
j_gene: TRBJ1-1
d_gene: .
v_gene: TRBV4-1

CDR3nt: TGCAGTGCTAGACGACCTAGCTCCTACGAGCAGTACTTC
CDR3aa: CSARRPSSYEQYF
abundance: .
j_gene: TRBJ2-7
d_gene: .
v_gene: TRBV20-1

CDR3nt: TGTGCCAGCAGTTCCCCCTGGACTAGCGGGAGGGGGGATACGCAGTATTTT
CDR3aa: CASSSPWTSGRGDTQYF
abundance: many
j_gene: TRBJ2-3
d_gene: TRBD2
v_gene: TRBV27

CDR3nt: TGTGCCAGCAGCCTTGACAGATTCGAGCAGTACTTC
CDR3aa: CASSLDRFEQYF
abundance: .
j_gene: TRBJ2-7
d_gene: .
v_gene: TRBV7-9

CDR3nt: TGTGCCAGCAGGGGACTAGCGGGGGCCCCCTCTGGGGCCAACGTCCTGACTTTC
CDR3aa: CASRGLAGAPSGANVLTF
abundance: few
j_gene: TRBJ2-6
d_gene: TRBD2
v_gene: TRBV27

CDR3nt: TGTGCCAGCAGTTTAGTCTTTCAGGGAGACAATGAGCAGTTCTTC
CDR3aa: CASSLVFQGDNEQFF
abundance: .
j_gene: TRBJ2-1
d_gene: .
v_gene: TRBV12-3/TRBV12-4

CDR3nt: TGTGCCAGCAGCTTAGAACTAGCGGGTACCTCCTACAATGAGCAGTTCTTC
CDR3aa: CASSLELAGTSYNEQFF
abundance: .
j_gene: TRBJ2-1
d_gene: TRBD2
v_gene: TRBV7-2

CDR3nt: TGTGCCAGCAGTGAGCTAGCGGGGGCGAGAGAGCAGTACTTC
CDR3aa: CASSELAGAREQYF
abundance: .
j_gene: TRBJ2-7
d_gene: TRBD2
v_gene: TRBV12-3/TRBV12-4

CDR3nt: TGTGCCAGCAGTTTTACACCCCCGGGCAGGGGGGCCTACGAGCAGTACTTC
CDR3aa: CASSFTPPGRGAYEQYF
abundance: .
j_gene: TRBJ2-7
d_gene: .
v_gene: TRBV6-8

CDR3nt: TGTGCCAGCAGTTACGAGCGACAGTTAAATTCACCCCTCCACTTT
CDR3aa: CASSYERQLNSPLHF
abundance: once
j_gene: TRBJ1-6
d_gene: .
v_gene: TRBV6-1

CDR3nt: TGCGCCAGCAGCCAGGGTACAGGGGCGGGGGGCTACACCTTC
CDR3aa: CASSQGTGAGGYTF
abundance: .
j_gene: TRBJ1-2
d_gene: TRBD1
v_gene: TRBV4-1

CDR3nt: TGTGCCAGCCTACATCCGGCTGGCCTTTACAATGAGCAGTTCTTC
CDR3aa: CASLHPAGLYNEQFF
abundance: few
j_gene: TRBJ2-1
d_gene: .
v_gene: TRBV12-3/TRBV12-4

CDR3nt: TGTGCCAGCAGTTTAACCAAGCGGGGTCAGCCCCAGCATTTT
CDR3aa: CASSLTKRGQPQHF
abundance: .
j_gene: TRBJ1-5
d_gene: .
v_gene: TRBV27

CDR3nt: TGTGCCAGCAGTGACCAACTAGCGGGCCGCTCCTACGAGCAGTACTTC
CDR3aa: CASSDQLAGRSYEQYF
abundance: .
j_gene: TRBJ2-7
d_gene: TRBD2
v_gene: TRBV5-6

CDR3nt: TGTGCCAGCAGCCCCCGACAGGGGGCATCAGATACGCAGTATTTT
CDR3aa: CASSPRQGASDTQYF
abundance: .
j_gene: TRBJ2-3
d_gene: TRBD1
v_gene: TRBV11-2